This T cell receptor beta chain was recorded in a study of shared clonotypes between healthy human individuals. Everyone who donated was a Caucasian adult who lived in Nashville, Tennessee. CD45RA-negative memory and CD45RA+ naive subsets were split from the CD4+ cells. Germline V lookup: CDR1 MDHEN, CDR2 SYDVKM. The CDR3 runs 15 residues. The germline V and J ends were trimmed by 7 bases and 0 bases, with 12 bases remaining between them. For this clone: The target antigen is unknown. This same CDR3 is encoded by further DNA sequences in the sample.

Libraries were prepared by immunoSEQ multiplex PCR; TCRdb keeps only in-frame clonotypes and omits some of them. The table lists fewer than 3 million clones, about nine tenths of them singletons. Study observations and caveats: Sequencing depth was predicted to influence how clonotypes are shared among donors. Clonotypes shared by all four sorted-subset donors had higher generation probabilities than non-shared clonotypes.

The chain couples TRBV28 to TRBJ2-2, with TRBD2 as a possible D gene (6 bases). The sequencing input was naive CD4+ T cells from PBMCs. Sample subset: CD45RA+ positively selected. This clonotype was obtained from a man younger than 35 in good health. Some clones in this sample may be carry-over from other donors' samples. The CDR3 DNA reads TGTGCCAGCACCCGGGCGGGAACGAACACCGGGGAGCTGTTTTTT. Protein product: CASTRAGTNTGELFF.